One sample yielded the 4 T cell receptor beta chains listed below, sequenced in a study of blood T cell repertoires in COVID-19. TCRdb's table, derived via immunoSEQ multiplex PCR, lists solely in-frame clones and lacks some. This sample yields 300,000 to 400,000 clones, of which around 82% are seen a single time; almost 3% belongs to the top ten. The sequencing input was peripheral blood. These receptors all come from a man in his thirties or forties with active or convalescent COVID-19.

This clone was picked up a small number of times. CDR3: CASSLTSGSYNEQFF. In DNA form, the CDR3 reads TGTGCCAGCAGCCTGACTAGCGGGAGCTACAATGAGCAGTTCTTC. This chain links TRBV11-2 with TRBJ2-1, with 12 bases lining up with TRBD2. V shed 5 bases and J 3 bases; nucleotides not matched to a gene: 2. CDR3 length: 15 amino acids. Per the germline V gene, CDR1 is SGHAT and CDR2 is FQNNGV. Looking up the rest from reference TRBV11-2 and TRBJ2-1 gives the full variable domain: EAGVAQSPRYKIIEKRQSVAFWCNPISGHATLYWYQQILGQGPKLLIQFQNNGVVDDSQLPKDRFSAERLKGVDSTLKIQPAKLEDSAVYLCASSLTSGSYNEQFFGPGTRLTVL.

The gene calls are TRBV9 and TRBJ1-3, with D uncertain. There are 15 residues in the CDR3. V was cut by 1 base and J by 0 bases, with 8 bases left in between. The germline V gene has CDR1 SGDLS and CDR2 YYNGEE. The CDR3 DNA reads TGTGCCAGCAGCGTAACCGGGTACTCTGGAAACACCATATATTTT. Its translation is CASSVTGYSGNTIYF.

Remarks on this clone: Other DNA variants within this sample encode the same CDR3. The rearrangement joins TRBV18 to TRBJ1-1, with 7 positions matching TRBD1. CDR1 and CDR2 from the germline V gene are KGHSH and LQKENI. The V and J ends lost 6 bases and 3 bases, in that order; junction bases with no gene match: 4. The CDR3 totals 13 residues. The CDR3 sequence is CASSPGQDTEAFF. For the CDR3, the DNA is TGTGCCAGCTCTCCCGGACAGGACACTGAAGCTTTCTTT.

The chain carries TRBV29-1 and TRBJ2-7, with D possibly matching TRBD1 (5 bases). CDR1 and CDR2 from the germline V gene are SQVTM and ANQGSEA. Trimming cost V 6 bases and J 5 bases, with 11 bases left between them. The CDR3 is made up of 11 amino acids. CDR3 bases: TGCAGCGTCTCGACACAGGACGAGCAGTACTTC. This sequence encodes CSVSTQDEQYF.